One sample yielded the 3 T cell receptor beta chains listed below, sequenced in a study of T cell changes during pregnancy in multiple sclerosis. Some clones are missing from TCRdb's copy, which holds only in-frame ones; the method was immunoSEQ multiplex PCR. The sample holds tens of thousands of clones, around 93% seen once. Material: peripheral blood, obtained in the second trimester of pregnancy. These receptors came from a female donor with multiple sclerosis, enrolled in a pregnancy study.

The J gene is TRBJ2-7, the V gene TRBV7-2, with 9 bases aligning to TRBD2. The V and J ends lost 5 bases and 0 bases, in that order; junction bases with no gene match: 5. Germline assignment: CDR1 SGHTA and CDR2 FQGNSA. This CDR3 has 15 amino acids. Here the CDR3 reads CASSPGLASSYEQYF. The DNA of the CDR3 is TGTGCCAGCAGCCCTGGACTAGCGAGCTCCTACGAGCAGTACTTC. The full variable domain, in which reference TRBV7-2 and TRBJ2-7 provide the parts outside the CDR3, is GAGVSQSPSNKVTEKGKDVELRCDPISGHTALYWYRQSLGQGLEFLIYFQGNSAPDKSGLPSDRFSAERTGGSVSTLTIQRTQQEDSAVYLCASSPGLASSYEQYFGPGTRLTVT.

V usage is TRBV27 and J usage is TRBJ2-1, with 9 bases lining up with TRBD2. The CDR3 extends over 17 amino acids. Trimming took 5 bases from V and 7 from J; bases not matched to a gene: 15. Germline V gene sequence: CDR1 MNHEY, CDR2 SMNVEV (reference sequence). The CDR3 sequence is CASSNHPWGLAANEQFF. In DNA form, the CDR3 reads TGTGCCAGCAGTAACCACCCCTGGGGACTAGCTGCTAATGAGCAGTTCTTC.

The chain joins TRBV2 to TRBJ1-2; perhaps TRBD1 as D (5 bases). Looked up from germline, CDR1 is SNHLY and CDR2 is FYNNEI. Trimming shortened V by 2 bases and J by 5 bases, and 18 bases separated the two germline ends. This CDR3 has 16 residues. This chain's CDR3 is CASSEWNRSSKYGYTF. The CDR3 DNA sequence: TGTGCCAGCAGTGAATGGAACAGGTCAAGCAAATATGGCTACACCTTC.